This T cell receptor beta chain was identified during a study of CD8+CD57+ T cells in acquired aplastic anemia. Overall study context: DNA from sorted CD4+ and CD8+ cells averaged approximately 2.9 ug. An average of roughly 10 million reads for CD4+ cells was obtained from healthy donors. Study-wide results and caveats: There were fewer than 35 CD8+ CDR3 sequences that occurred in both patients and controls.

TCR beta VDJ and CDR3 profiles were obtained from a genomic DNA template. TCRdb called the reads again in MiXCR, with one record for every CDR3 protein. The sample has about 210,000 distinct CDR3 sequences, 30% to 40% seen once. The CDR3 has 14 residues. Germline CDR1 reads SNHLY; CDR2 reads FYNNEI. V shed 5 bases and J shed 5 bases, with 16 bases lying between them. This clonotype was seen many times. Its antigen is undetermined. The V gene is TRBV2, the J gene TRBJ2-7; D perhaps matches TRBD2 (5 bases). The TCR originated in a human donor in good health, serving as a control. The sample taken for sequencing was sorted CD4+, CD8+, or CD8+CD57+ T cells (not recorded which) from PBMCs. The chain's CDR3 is CASSRRASQDEQYF. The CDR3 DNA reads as TGTGCCAGCAGTCGACGAGCTAGCCAGGACGAGCAGTACTTC.